This T cell receptor beta chain was identified during a study of tumor-infiltrating lymphocytes in primary liver carcinoma (dated by TCRdb to between 2016 and 2019). Regarding the complete study: Of the five patients, three men and two women aged 30 to 69 years, four had hepatocellular carcinoma and one had combined HCC and intrahepatic cholangiocarcinoma. Tumors of the five patients were stage T1-T3 N0M0 with maximum diameters of roughly 4 to 11 cm. Roughly 3.5 to 7.5 million productive TCRbeta reads were obtained per sample, and no significant difference in read depth was found between tissue types. For each liver tumor, the study sampled five regions along with adjacent normal tissue and blood, and applied TCRbeta repertoire sequencing, expression microarrays and whole-exome sequencing. A total of roughly 35 specimens from 5 patients, comprising about 25 tumor regions, 5 adjacent noncancerous liver tissues and 5 peripheral blood samples, were covered by TCRbeta repertoire sequencing. Repertoires from technical replicates were highly reproducible, with mean shared-clone rates roughly 0.87 and correlation coefficients above 0.98. Paper-wide results and their limitations: Comparison of CD4+ and CD8+ T cell repertoires was precluded by the use of bulk unsorted samples. A significantly larger repertoire fraction was made up by the top 250 clones in tumors than in blood (p = 0.039). With just five or six patients in the study, the authors point out that the findings should be validated in a larger study. Only the TCR beta chain was sequenced, which likely underestimates true repertoire diversity because unpaired alpha chains were not captured. Pairs of tumor regions showed greater repertoire overlap (mean roughly 35%) than tumor-adjacent pairs (roughly 17%) or tumor-blood pairs (approximately 14%), which is consistent with antigen-driven expansion.

Per the germline V gene, SGHDN is the CDR1 and FVKESK is the CDR2. The CDR3 has 14 amino acids, counting the end cysteine and phenylalanine. The DNA shown is the 42-base CDR3, in frame from base 1. The germline V end is reduced by 7 bases and the J end by 5 bases; junction bases left unmatched: 6. Total RNA and DNA were co-extracted without cell sorting from around 20-30 mg of bulk tissue using the AllPrep DNA/RNA mini kit. Between November 2015 and March 2016, several patients in China with histopathologically diagnosed primary liver carcinoma had their tumors surgically resected. Chronic HBV infection was present in the patients, and the patients were treatment-naive at sampling. Fresh tumor and adjacent tissue pieces were bisected; one half was stored in RNAlater at -80°C, the other sent for histology. Using a constant-region primer and ProtoScript II reverse transcriptase, TCRbeta-specific cDNA was reverse-transcribed from 500 to 650 ng total RNA. The TCRbeta libraries were prepared through three rounds of nested multiplex PCR following a slightly modified ARM-PCR procedure. Multiplex TRBV1-TRBV30 forward primers and a Cbeta reverse primer were used in the first two PCR rounds, each of which was run for approximately 10 cycles. A final 25-cycle PCR with Deep VentR polymerase added sample barcodes and Illumina adapters. Amplicons of 200-500 bp were gel-purified with a QIAquick gel extraction kit before sequencing. The TCRbeta amplicons were sequenced with 250-bp paired-end reads on an Illumina HiSeq 2500. The authors' pipeline ran thus. Quality trimming of reads was performed with Trimmomatic v0.33, and paired reads were merged with FLASH v1.2.11 so that full CDR3 sequences could be recovered. V, D and J germline segments were assigned to the rearranged TCRbeta sequences using MiGEC v1.2.1b. Clonotype statistics and Shannon-Wiener diversity indices were calculated with VDJtools v1.0.0. Except for diversity analysis, only each sample's 250 most abundant clonotypes were used in subsequent analyses to reduce sampling bias. In TCRdb, the public reads were trimmed at Q25 with fastp and aligned with MiXCR, with productive beta chains retained. Rows are combined by CDR3 protein, so each entry shows the most common genes and DNA. Here the V and J calls rest on TCRdb's processing, not on the authors' analysis. Here the sample has fewer than 85,000 distinct CDR3 sequences; about 75% occur a single time. In total, the top ten clones hold about 26% of the sample.

This clonotype showed up just a few times. Its antigen is still unknown. No qualities accompany the bases; no much larger clone lies one base away. This TCR was sampled from a man aged 35-49 years with primary liver carcinoma and hepatitis B virus infection. Sequences were obtained from tumor-adjacent normal liver tissue. The sequence joins TRBV14 to TRBJ2-7, and TRBD2 matches 12 of the central bases. CDR3 loop: CASNFRTSGNEQYF. The DNA sequence is TGTGCCAGCAATTTCAGGACTAGCGGGAACGAGCAGTACTTC.